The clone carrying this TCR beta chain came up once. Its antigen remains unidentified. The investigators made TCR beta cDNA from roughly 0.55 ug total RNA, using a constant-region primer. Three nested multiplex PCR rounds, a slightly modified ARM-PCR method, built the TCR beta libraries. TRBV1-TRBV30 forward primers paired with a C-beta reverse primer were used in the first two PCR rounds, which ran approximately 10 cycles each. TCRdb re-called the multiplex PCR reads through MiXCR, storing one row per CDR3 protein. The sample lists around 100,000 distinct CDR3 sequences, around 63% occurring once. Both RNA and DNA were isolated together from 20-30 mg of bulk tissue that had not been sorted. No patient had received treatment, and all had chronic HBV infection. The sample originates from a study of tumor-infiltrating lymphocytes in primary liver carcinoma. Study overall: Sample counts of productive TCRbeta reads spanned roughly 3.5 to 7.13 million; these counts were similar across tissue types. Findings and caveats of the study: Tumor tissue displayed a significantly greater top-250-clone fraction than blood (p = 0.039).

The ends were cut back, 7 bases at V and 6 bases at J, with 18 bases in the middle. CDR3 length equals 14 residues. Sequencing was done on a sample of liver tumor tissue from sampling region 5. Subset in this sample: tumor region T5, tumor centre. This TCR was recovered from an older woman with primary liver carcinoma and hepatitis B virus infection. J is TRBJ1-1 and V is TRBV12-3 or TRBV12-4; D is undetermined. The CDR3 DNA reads TGTGCCAGCAATTGGTCGGGGTCTAGCTCTGAAGCTTTCTTT. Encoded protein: CASNWSGSSSEAFF.